These 25 T cell receptor beta chains were sequenced from one sample in a study of technical replicates of blood from a handful of donors. TCRdb's table, derived via immunoSEQ multiplex PCR, lists solely in-frame clones and lacks some. The sample has 65,000 to 80,000 clones, less than 98% seen once. Material: T cells isolated from PBMCs. The origin of the receptors is a human donor in good health.

The rearrangement uses TRBV5-5 and TRBJ1-1, with 7 bases matching TRBD1. Trimming removed 9 bases from V and 0 bases from J; junction bases left unmatched: 5. The length of the CDR3 is 13 residues. Germline V gene lookup returns CDR1 SGHKS and CDR2 YYEKEE (reference sequence). For the CDR3, the DNA is TGTGCCACCCTGGACAGGCTGAACACTGAAGCTTTCTTT. Residues: CATLDRLNTEAFF.

The gene calls are TRBV5-4 and TRBJ1-3, with 8 nucleotides matching TRBD1. Germline V gene sequence: CDR1 SGHNT, CDR2 YYREEE (reference sequence). V trimming: 3 bases; J trimming: 0 bases; junction bases outside the gene matches: 14. The CDR3 sequence is 19 residues long. This CDR3 is CASSSRTGPIYDSGNTIYF. The CDR3 DNA sequence: TGTGCCAGCAGCTCCCGGACAGGGCCAATTTACGACTCTGGAAACACCATATATTTT.

This sequence joins TRBV10-3 and TRBJ2-3; TRBD2 matches at 13 bases. Germline V gene sequence: CDR1 ENHRY, CDR2 SYGVKD. J gave up 6 bases and V 0 bases, and 3 bases lay outside the gene matches. CDR3 length equals 16 residues. CDR3 sequence: CAISESTSGRGDTQYF. CDR3 DNA sequence: TGTGCCATCAGTGAGTCAACTAGCGGGAGGGGCGATACGCAGTATTTT.

The J gene is TRBJ1-1, the V gene TRBV5-1; possibly TRBD1 for D (5 bases). Germline V gives CDR1 SGHRS, CDR2 YFSETQ. There are 14 residues in the CDR3. Trimming shortened V by 1 base and J by 1 base, and 8 bases separated the two germline ends. CDR3 sequence: CASSLSGGNTEAFF. In DNA form, the CDR3 reads TGCGCCAGCAGCTTGTCGGGGGGGAACACTGAAGCTTTCTTT.

This sequence joins TRBV2 and TRBJ2-3, with 11 bases aligning to TRBD2. V shed 6 bases, J shed 6 bases, and the junction held 17 bases outside the gene matches. CDR3 length: 18 amino acids. Germline V gene sequence: CDR1 SNHLY, CDR2 FYNNEI. DNA of the CDR3: TGTGCCAGCAGGGTGAGAAGGGGACTAGCGGATAGTCAGGATACGCAGTATTTT. This codes for CASRVRRGLADSQDTQYF.

This chain joins TRBV7-2 and TRBJ2-5, with D perhaps TRBD2 (6 bases). Germline CDR1 is SGHTA and CDR2 is FQGNSA. V was pared by 5 bases and J by 7 bases, with 17 bases between. CDR3 length: 14 residues. CDR3 sequence reads: CASSPNRDSGTQYF. DNA for the CDR3: TGTGCCAGCAGCCCGAATAGGGACTCCGGGACCCAGTACTTC.

CDR3 sequence (DNA): TGTGCCAGCAGTCAGACAGGGCGCTATGGCTACACCTTC. Translation gives CASSQTGRYGYTF. The rearrangement uses TRBV6-6 and TRBJ1-2, with 7 bases identical to TRBD1. Germline V lookup: CDR1 MNHNY, CDR2 SVGAGI (reference sequence). The ends lost 5 bases at V and 4 bases at J; junction bases unmatched: 4. The CDR3 sequence is 13 residues long.

The chain carries TRBV10-3 and TRBJ2-7; 7 bases line up with TRBD1. This CDR3 comprises 15 residues. J gave up 4 bases and V 3 bases, and 9 bases lay outside the gene matches. The germline V gene encodes CDR1 ENHRY and CDR2 SYGVKD. CDR3 protein: CAISDPPGQSYEQYF. The CDR3, as DNA: TGTGCCATCAGTGACCCGCCGGGACAGTCATACGAGCAGTACTTC.

V is TRBV6-1 and J is TRBJ2-5; D gene uncertain. The CDR3 consists of 15 residues. Trimming cost V 0 bases and J 2 bases, with 10 bases left between them. Germline values: CDR1 MNHNS, CDR2 SASEGT. CDR3 coding DNA: TGTGCCAGCAGTGAAGCGCTCCACATACAAGAGACCCAGTACTTC. Translating it yields CASSEALHIQETQYF.

This rearrangement joins TRBV2 to TRBJ1-2, with 9 bases identical to TRBD1. Germline trimming cut 6 bases from V and 7 bases from J; bases unmatched to any gene: 15. In germline, CDR1 is SNHLY, CDR2 FYNNEI. This CDR3 has 16 amino acids. The CDR3 nucleotides read TGTGCCAGCAGCTTACATCCGGGACAGGGTCTTAGTGGCTACACCTTC. It is translated as CASSLHPGQGLSGYTF.

The V and J genes are TRBV4-3 and TRBJ2-5; 13 positions agree with TRBD2. In germline, CDR1 is LGHNA, CDR2 YSLEER. V lost 0 bases to trimming and J lost 5 bases; unmatched junction nucleotides: 6. The CDR3 runs 17 residues. CDR3 protein: CASSQDTGLAGLETQYF. The CDR3 DNA follows: TGCGCCAGCAGCCAAGATACGGGACTAGCGGGACTGGAGACCCAGTACTTC.

The rearrangement uses TRBV29-1 and TRBJ2-3, with 7 bases lining up with TRBD2. CDR1 SQVTM and CDR2 ANQGSEA come from the germline V gene. The CDR3 spans 13 residues. The V and J ends lost 8 bases and 2 bases, in that order; junction bases with no gene match: 7. The CDR3 coding sequence is TGCAGCCTGCAGCGGGGATACACAGATACGCAGTATTTT. This codes for CSLQRGYTDTQYF.

This sequence joins TRBV10-3 and TRBJ2-1, with D possibly being TRBD1 (6 bases). CDR1 is ENHRY, CDR2 SYGVKD, per germline. With 8 bases removed from V and 8 bases from J, the gap between germline ends came to 10 bases. This CDR3 contains 11 residues. CDR3 sequence reads: CAIAGADEQFF. In DNA, the CDR3 is TGTGCCATCGCAGGGGCGGATGAGCAGTTCTTC.

This chain connects TRBV18 to TRBJ1-5, with D possibly TRBD1 on 5 matching bases. This CDR3 is built from 14 residues. The germline CDR1 and CDR2 sequences are KGHSH and LQKENI. Trimming removed 10 bases from V and 3 bases from J, with 16 bases in between. CDR3 DNA sequence: TGTGCCACCGACATGACAGAAATCAATCAGCCCCAGCATTTT. Its protein product is CATDMTEINQPQHF. Full variable domain (rest looked up from reference TRBV18 and TRBJ1-5): NAGVMQNPRHLVRRRGQEARLRCSPMKGHSHVYWYRQLPEEGLKFMVYLQKENIIDESGMPKERFSAEFPKEGPSILRIQQVVRGDSAAYFCATDMTEINQPQHFGDGTRLSIL.

This clone showed up just once. The CDR3 loop reads CASSGMDLFQPQHF. In DNA form, the CDR3 reads TGTGCCAGCTCCGGGATGGACCTGTTTCAGCCCCAGCATTTT. This chain uses TRBV6-1 with TRBJ1-5; no clear D. Germline V lookup: CDR1 MNHNS, CDR2 SASEGT. The CDR3 is 14 residues long. V lost 8 bases and J lost 6, with 17 bases in between.

This clone was recorded once. The chain couples TRBV21-1 to TRBJ1-5; TRBD1 is the table's D call and was not checked against the DNA. TRBV21-1 is marked as a pseudogene. The CDR3 loop spans 13 amino acids. CDR3 coding DNA: TGTGCCAGGGACAGGGCTGGCAATCAGCCCCAGCATTTT. Translation: CARDRAGNQPQHF.

This chain uses TRBV4-1 with TRBJ2-7; TRBD2 might be the D (5 bases). CDR1 and CDR2 from the germline V gene are MGHRA and YSYEKL. The CDR3 has 14 residues. The V end was cut by 2 bases, the J end by 2 bases, with 10 bases between. The CDR3 bases are TGCGCCAGCAGCCAACCCGGGGTACCCTACGAGCAGTACTTC. Translation: CASSQPGVPYEQYF.

The rearrangement uses TRBV11-2 and TRBJ2-7, with TRBD2 as a possible D gene (6 bases). In germline, CDR1 is SGHAT, CDR2 FQNNGV. V shed 5 bases and J shed 4 bases, with 6 bases lying between them. The CDR3 extends over 11 amino acids. CDR3 sequence: CASSGGYEQYF. The CDR3 DNA follows: TGTGCCAGCAGCGGGGGGTACGAGCAGTACTTC.

CDR3 nucleotide sequence: TGTGCCAGCAGTTACGGTATCCAGGGTGAGGCTTTCTTT. This encodes CASSYGIQGEAFF. The chain carries TRBV6-5 and TRBJ1-1; possible D gene TRBD1, 5 bases. The CDR3 contains 13 residues. Germline V gene data show CDR1 as MNHEY and CDR2 as SVGAGI. V lost 2 bases to trimming and J lost 11 bases, with 15 bases between them.

This clone was picked up one time. The gene calls are TRBV5-4 and TRBJ1-1; D is uncertain. Trimming took 4 bases from V and 3 from J, leaving 10 bases between them. This CDR3 has 13 residues. Germline V gives CDR1 SGHNT, CDR2 YYREEE (reference sequence). The chain's CDR3 is CASSLTADTEAFF. The CDR3 DNA follows: TGTGCCAGCAGCCTAACGGCGGACACTGAAGCTTTCTTT.

This sequence joins TRBV6-5 and TRBJ2-5; the D gene is possibly TRBD1 (7 bases). There are 14 residues in the CDR3. Trimming removed 2 bases from V and 5 bases from J, with 12 bases in between. Germline lookup yields CDR1 MNHEY and CDR2 SVGAGI. The CDR3 spells CASSYGGGQETQYF. The CDR3 coding sequence is TGTGCCAGCAGTTACGGAGGGGGCCAGGAGACCCAGTACTTC.

Concerning this clone itself: The sample has other DNA sequences that encode this CDR3 too. J is TRBJ1-1 and V is TRBV27; no clear D. CDR1 MNHEY and CDR2 SMNVEV come from the germline V gene (reference sequence). This CDR3 comprises 13 residues. Trimming cost V 8 bases and J 1 base, with 11 bases left between them. The CDR3 DNA reads as TGTGCCAGCTCCCTAGGGAGGAACACTGAAGCTTTCTTT. This translates into CASSLGRNTEAFF.

The chain links TRBV5-6 to TRBJ2-6; 8 positions agree with TRBD1. Trimming at V came to 3 bases and at J to 2 bases, leaving 1 base not matched to a gene. The germline CDR1 and CDR2 sequences are SGHDT and YYEEEE. The CDR3 is 15 amino acids. The CDR3 DNA reads TGTGCCAGCAGCTCAGGGGGCACTGGGGCCAACGTCCTGACTTTC. Amino acid sequence: CASSSGGTGANVLTF.

This sequence joins TRBV10-3 and TRBJ2-2, with TRBD2 as a possible D gene (6 bases). V shed 1 base and J shed 2 bases, with 11 bases lying between them. The CDR3 is 16 residues long. Germline CDR1 is ENHRY and CDR2 is SYGVKD. CDR3 DNA sequence: TGTGCCATCAGTGAGTTCCCTACTAGCAACACCGGGGAGCTGTTTTTT. Its translation is CAISEFPTSNTGELFF.

The chain carries TRBV7-8 and TRBJ1-5, with D uncertain. The CDR3 spans 16 residues. V lost 3 bases and J 0 bases, leaving 12 bases between the germline ends. Germline lookup yields CDR1 SGHVS and CDR2 FQNEAQ. The CDR3 here is CASSLGRLRSNQPQHF. The CDR3 nucleotides are TGTGCCAGCAGCTTGGGGAGGCTCCGTAGCAATCAGCCCCAGCATTTT.